The entry below describes one T cell receptor beta chain. Its antigen is as yet unknown. This specimen comes from a study of Ad26.COV2.S vaccination and SARS-CoV-2 variants. Overall study findings and caveats: Vaccine recipients showed a spike-specific TCR breadth that was higher than in placebo recipients.

CDR3 length equals 14 residues. Germline CDR1 is SGHAT and CDR2 is FQDESV (reference sequence). Between the trimmed V and J ends, which lost 5 bases and 4 bases, there was a span of 13 bases. The sample's treatment: around 19 received Ad26.COV2.S at low or high dose, single or two shots; about five received placebo; per-sample allocation not given. Sampling took place 63 days after the first vaccine or placebo injection. Data came from immunoSEQ multiplex PCR; TCRdb stores just in-frame clones and leaves some out. The sample has about half a million clones; 70% to 90% are singletons. The chain joins TRBV11-1 to TRBJ2-3, with a weak D call TRBD2 (6 bases). The starting material was peripheral blood, obtained in a trial of Ad26.COV2.S vaccine versus placebo. The TCR was taken from a person aged 18-60 years who received the Ad26.COV2.S COVID-19 vaccine or a placebo. The CDR3 sequence is CASSTRLGSDTQYF. Written as DNA, the CDR3 is TGTGCCAGCAGCACCCGACTAGGATCAGATACGCAGTATTTT.